These T cell receptor beta chains were read from a single sample in a study of T-cell memory formation after mild COVID-19. TCRdb itself ran the 5' RACE reads through MiXCR, one entry per CDR3 protein. In the table there are over 350,000 distinct CDR3 sequences, less than 25% of which are singletons. Specimen: PBMCs or a T cell subset sorted from them (not recorded which). All receptors derive from an adult woman who had mild COVID-19 (a few samples of this study predate the infection). Cell type and time point are not known. Both conserved end residues are part of each CDR3. The order of the fields is J gene, V gene, CDR3 protein.

J: TRBJ2-2
V: TRBV24-1
CDR3: CATRAADTGELFF

J: TRBJ2-1
V: TRBV15
CDR3: CATSPGLGGTVNEQFF

J: TRBJ2-3
V: TRBV9
CDR3: CASSVGGDESTDTQYF

J: TRBJ1-1
V: TRBV19
CDR3: CASSAPGHPGNTEAFF

J: TRBJ1-5
V: TRBV12-3/TRBV12-4
CDR3: CASSFRQGAGQPQHF

J: TRBJ1-1
V: TRBV3-1
CDR3: CASSQVNLGRTEAFF

J: TRBJ2-5
V: TRBV24-1
CDR3: CATSDHGLAGYQETQYF

J: TRBJ2-5
V: TRBV14
CDR3: CASSQDWAAYQETQYF

J: TRBJ2-5
V: TRBV5-1
CDR3: CASSSASTGGETQYF

J: TRBJ1-1
V: TRBV2
CDR3: CASRVLGQGGGEAFF

J: TRBJ1-2
V: TRBV6-1
CDR3: CASSGGTGGLYGYTF

J: TRBJ2-7
V: TRBV29-1
CDR3: CSAKGQGGSYEQYF

J: TRBJ1-2
V: TRBV15
CDR3: CATSIRQGDVGGYTF

J: TRBJ1-2
V: TRBV14
CDR3: CASSYDRNYGYTF

J: TRBJ2-7
V: TRBV7-9
CDR3: CASSLDHYEQYF

J: TRBJ1-1
V: TRBV5-1
CDR3: CASSPGGNPGTEAFF

J: TRBJ1-5
V: TRBV30
CDR3: CAWSVQGDQPQHF

J: TRBJ2-2
V: TRBV9
CDR3: CASSVDRDTGELFF

J: TRBJ2-7
V: TRBV7-3
CDR3: CASSLGAGGTPYEQYF

J: TRBJ1-1
V: TRBV9
CDR3: CASSDAVDTEAFF

J: TRBJ2-2
V: TRBV12-3/TRBV12-4
CDR3: CASSHDRVVRTGELFF

J: TRBJ1-1
V: TRBV11-3
CDR3: CASSSRGREGTEAFF

J: TRBJ2-3
V: TRBV5-4
CDR3: CASSLGGDAKDTQYF

J: TRBJ2-7
V: TRBV12-3/TRBV12-4
CDR3: CASSLGAGFYEQYF

J: TRBJ2-7
V: TRBV5-1
CDR3: CASSLSRSGYEQYF

J: TRBJ1-5
V: TRBV20-1
CDR3: CSAMSQGNQPQHF

J: TRBJ2-6
V: TRBV5-1
CDR3: CASSLGATGANVLTF

J: TRBJ1-3
V: TRBV6-1
CDR3: CASRLSGNTIYF

J: TRBJ1-1
V: TRBV19
CDR3: CASSIDPRGEAFF

J: TRBJ1-1
V: TRBV5-4
CDR3: CASSLGGLSNTEAFF

J: TRBJ2-7
V: TRBV4-3
CDR3: CASSQELAGDNYEQYF